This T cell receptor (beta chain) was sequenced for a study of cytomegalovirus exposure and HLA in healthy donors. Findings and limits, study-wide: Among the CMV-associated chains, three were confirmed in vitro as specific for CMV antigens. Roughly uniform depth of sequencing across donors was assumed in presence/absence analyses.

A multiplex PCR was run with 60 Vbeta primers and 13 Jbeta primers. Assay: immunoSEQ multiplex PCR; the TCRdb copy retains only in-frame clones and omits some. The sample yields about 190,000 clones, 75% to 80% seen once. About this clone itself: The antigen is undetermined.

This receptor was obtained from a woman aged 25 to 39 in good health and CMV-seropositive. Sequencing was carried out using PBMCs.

CDR3 nucleotides: TGTGCCAGTAGTGTAGGACTAGTTGGAACCGCGCAGTATTTT. It yields the protein CASSVGLVGTAQYF. The chain carries TRBV19 and TRBJ2-3; 7 nucleotides match TRBD2. This CDR3 is built from 14 residues. V was pared by 5 bases and J by 10 bases, with 12 bases of the junction left unmatched. Germline CDR1 and CDR2: LNHDA and SQIVND (reference sequence).